This T cell receptor beta chain came from a study of T-cell memory formation after mild COVID-19. MiXCR, applied by TCRdb to the 5' RACE reads, yields one record per CDR3 protein. The sample consists of fewer than 140,000 distinct CDR3 sequences, about 15% of them appearing once. Trimming removed 5 bases from V and 6 bases from J; junction bases left unmatched: 8. Looked up from germline, CDR1 is DFQATT and CDR2 is SNEGSKA (reference sequence). The CDR3 spans 14 residues. Sequencing was performed on PBMCs or a T cell subset sorted from them (not recorded which). The V and J genes are TRBV20-1 and TRBJ2-3, with TRBD1 identical over 10 bases. The receptor was derived from an adult woman who had mild COVID-19 (a few samples of this study predate the infection). Cell type and time point are not known. CDR3 in amino acids: CSALTGTGADTQYF. CDR3 sequence (DNA): TGCAGTGCTTTAACCGGGACAGGGGCGGATACGCAGTATTTT.